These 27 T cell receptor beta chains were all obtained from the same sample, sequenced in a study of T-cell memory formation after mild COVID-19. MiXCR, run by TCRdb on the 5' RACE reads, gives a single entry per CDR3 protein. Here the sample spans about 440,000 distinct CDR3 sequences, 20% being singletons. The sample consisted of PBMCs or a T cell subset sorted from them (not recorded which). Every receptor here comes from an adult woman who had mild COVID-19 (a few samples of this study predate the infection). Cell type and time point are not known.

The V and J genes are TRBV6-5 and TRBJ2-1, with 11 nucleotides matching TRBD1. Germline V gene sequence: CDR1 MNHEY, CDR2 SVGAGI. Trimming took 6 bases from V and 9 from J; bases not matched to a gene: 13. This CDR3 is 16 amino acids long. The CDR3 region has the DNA TGTGCCAGCAGCCGTACCACACCGGGACAGGGGGGTGAGCAGTTCTTC. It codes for CASSRTTPGQGGEQFF.

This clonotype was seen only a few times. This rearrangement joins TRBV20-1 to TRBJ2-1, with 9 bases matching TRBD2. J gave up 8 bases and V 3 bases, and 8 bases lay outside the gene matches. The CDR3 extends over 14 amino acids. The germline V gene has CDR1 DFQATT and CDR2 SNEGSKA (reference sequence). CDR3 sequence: CSASRSGRIYEQFF. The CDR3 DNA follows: TGCAGTGCTAGTCGAAGCGGGAGGATCTATGAGCAGTTCTTC.

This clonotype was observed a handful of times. CDR3 region: CASSSPERVAGERETQYF. In nucleotides, the CDR3 is TGTGCCAGCAGCTCCCCGGAGAGAGTAGCGGGAGAGAGGGAGACCCAGTACTTC. V usage is TRBV7-9 and J usage is TRBJ2-5; 9 bases match TRBD2. CDR3 size: 18 residues. Germline CDR1 is SEHNR and CDR2 is FQNEAQ (reference sequence). V was clipped by 4 bases and J by 5 bases; unmatched bases: 17.

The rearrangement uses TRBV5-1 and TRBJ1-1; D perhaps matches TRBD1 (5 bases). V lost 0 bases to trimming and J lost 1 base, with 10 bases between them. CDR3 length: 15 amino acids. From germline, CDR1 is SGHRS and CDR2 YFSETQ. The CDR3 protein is CASSLASGQNTEAFF. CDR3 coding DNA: TGCGCCAGCAGCTTGGCCTCAGGGCAGAACACTGAAGCTTTCTTT. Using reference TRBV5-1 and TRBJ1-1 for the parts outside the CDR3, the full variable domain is KAGVTQTPRYLIKTRGQQVTLSCSPISGHRSVSWYQQTPGQGLQFLFEYFSETQRNKGNFPGRFSGRQFSNSRSEMNVSTLELGDSALYLCASSLASGQNTEAFFGQGTRLTVV.

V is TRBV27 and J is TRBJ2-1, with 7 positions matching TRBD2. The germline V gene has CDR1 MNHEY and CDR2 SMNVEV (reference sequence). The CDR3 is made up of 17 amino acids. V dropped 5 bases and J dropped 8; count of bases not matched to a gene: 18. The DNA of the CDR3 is TGTGCCAGCAGTCCGCTTGGGCGGGAGCTTTTGGGTCATGAGCAGTTCTTC. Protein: CASSPLGRELLGHEQFF.

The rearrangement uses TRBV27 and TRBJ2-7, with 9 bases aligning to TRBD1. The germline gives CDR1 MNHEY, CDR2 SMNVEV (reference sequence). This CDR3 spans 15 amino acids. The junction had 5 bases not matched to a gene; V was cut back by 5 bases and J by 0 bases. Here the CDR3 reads CASSPRTGVSYEQYF. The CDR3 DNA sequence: TGTGCCAGCAGTCCGAGGACAGGGGTCTCCTACGAGCAGTACTTC.

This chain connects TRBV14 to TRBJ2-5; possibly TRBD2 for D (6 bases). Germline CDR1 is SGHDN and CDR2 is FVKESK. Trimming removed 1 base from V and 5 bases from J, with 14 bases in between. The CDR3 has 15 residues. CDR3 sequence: CASSQVTGGKETQYF. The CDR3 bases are TGTGCCAGCAGCCAAGTTACAGGCGGGAAGGAGACCCAGTACTTC.

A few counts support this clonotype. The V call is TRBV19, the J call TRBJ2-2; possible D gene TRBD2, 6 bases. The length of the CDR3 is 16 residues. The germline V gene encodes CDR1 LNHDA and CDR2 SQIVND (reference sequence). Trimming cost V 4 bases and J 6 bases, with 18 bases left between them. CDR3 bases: TGTGCCAGTAGTAAGGGACTCCTCGGTGGGTCCGGGGAGCTGTTTTTT. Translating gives CASSKGLLGGSGELFF.

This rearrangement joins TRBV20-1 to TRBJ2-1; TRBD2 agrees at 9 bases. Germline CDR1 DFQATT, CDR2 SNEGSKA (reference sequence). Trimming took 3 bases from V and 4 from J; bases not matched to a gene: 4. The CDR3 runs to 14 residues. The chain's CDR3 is CSASERGVYNEQFF. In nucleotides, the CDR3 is TGCAGTGCTAGCGAGCGGGGGGTTTACAATGAGCAGTTCTTC.

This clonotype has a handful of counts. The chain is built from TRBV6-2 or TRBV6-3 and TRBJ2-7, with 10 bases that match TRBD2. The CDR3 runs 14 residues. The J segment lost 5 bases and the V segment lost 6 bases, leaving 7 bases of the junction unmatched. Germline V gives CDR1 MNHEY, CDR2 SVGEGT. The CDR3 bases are TGTGCCAGCAGCCCTGGGACTAGCGTCGACGAGCAGTACTTC. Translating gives CASSPGTSVDEQYF.

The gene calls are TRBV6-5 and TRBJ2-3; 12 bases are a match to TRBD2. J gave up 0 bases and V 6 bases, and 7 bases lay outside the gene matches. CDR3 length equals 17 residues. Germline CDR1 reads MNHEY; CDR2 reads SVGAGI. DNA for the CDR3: TGTGCCAGCAGAGGACTAGCGGGGACCCTAAGCACAGATACGCAGTATTTT. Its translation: CASRGLAGTLSTDTQYF.

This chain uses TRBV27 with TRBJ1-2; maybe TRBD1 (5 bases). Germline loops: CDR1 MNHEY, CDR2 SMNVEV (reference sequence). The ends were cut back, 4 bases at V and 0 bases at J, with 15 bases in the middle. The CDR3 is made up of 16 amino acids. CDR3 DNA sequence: TGTGCCAGCAGTTCCTCGATGGACACGGCTAACTATGGCTACACCTTC. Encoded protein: CASSSSMDTANYGYTF.

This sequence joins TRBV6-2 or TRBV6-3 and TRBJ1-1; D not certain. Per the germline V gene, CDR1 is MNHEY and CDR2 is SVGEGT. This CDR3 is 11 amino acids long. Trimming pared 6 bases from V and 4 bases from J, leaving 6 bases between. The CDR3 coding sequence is TGTGCCAGCAGCCCCGCCACTGAAGCTTTCTTT. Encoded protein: CASSPATEAFF.

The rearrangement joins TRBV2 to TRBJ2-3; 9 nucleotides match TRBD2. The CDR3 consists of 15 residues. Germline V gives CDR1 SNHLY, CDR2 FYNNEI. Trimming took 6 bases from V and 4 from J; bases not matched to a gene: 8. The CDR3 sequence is CASSPTGTSPDTQYF. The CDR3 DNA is TGTGCCAGCAGCCCTACCGGGACTAGCCCAGATACGCAGTATTTT.

DNA for the CDR3: TGTGCCAGCAGCAGCGTGGGGGGAGAAGCTTTCTTT. Its protein product is CASSSVGGEAFF. The rearrangement uses TRBV6-5 and TRBJ1-1; a possible D gene is TRBD1 (5 bases). The CDR3 covers 12 residues. V was clipped by 6 bases and J by 8 bases, with 13 bases between them. CDR1 and CDR2 from the germline V gene are MNHEY and SVGAGI.

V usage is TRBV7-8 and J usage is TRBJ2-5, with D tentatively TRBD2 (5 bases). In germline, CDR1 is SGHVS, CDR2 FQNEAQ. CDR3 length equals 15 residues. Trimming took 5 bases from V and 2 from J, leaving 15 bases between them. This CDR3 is CASSRLRGPQETQYF. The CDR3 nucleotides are TGTGCCAGCAGCCGACTCCGGGGTCCTCAAGAGACCCAGTACTTC.

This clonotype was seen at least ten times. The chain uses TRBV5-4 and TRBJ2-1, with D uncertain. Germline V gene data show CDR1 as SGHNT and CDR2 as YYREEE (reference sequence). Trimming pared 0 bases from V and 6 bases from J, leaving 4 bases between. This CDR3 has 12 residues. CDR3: CASSLGLNEQFF. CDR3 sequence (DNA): TGTGCCAGCAGCTTGGGGCTCAATGAGCAGTTCTTC.

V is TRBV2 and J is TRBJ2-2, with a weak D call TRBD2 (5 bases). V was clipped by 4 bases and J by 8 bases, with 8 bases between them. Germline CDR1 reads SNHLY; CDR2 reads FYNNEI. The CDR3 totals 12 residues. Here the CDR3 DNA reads TGTGCCAGCAGTGGATGGAGGGGGGAGCTGTTTTTT. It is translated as CASSGWRGELFF.

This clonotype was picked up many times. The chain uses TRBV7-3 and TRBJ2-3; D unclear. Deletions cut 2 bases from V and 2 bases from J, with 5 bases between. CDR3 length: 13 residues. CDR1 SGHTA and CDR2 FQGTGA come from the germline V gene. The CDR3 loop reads CASSLSVTDTQYF. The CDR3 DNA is TGTGCCAGCAGCTTATCCGTCACAGATACGCAGTATTTT.

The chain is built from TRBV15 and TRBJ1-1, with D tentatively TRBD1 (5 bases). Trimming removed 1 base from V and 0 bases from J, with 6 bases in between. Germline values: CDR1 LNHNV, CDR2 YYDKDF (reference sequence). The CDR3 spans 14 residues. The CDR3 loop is CATSRGQMNTEAFF. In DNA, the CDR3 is TGTGCCACCAGCAGAGGACAGATGAACACTGAAGCTTTCTTT.

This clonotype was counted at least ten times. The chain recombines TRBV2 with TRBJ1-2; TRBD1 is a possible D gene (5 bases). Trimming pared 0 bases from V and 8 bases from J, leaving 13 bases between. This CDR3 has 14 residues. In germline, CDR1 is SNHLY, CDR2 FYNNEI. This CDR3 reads CASSEALQGRGYTF. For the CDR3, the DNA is TGTGCCAGCAGTGAAGCGCTTCAGGGACGGGGCTACACCTTC.

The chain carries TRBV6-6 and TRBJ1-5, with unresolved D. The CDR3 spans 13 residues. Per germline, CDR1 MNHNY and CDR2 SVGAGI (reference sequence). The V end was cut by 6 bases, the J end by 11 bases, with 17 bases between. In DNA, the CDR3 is TGTGCCAGCAGCACCCATAACAGCCCGGCCCAGCATTTT. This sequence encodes CASSTHNSPAQHF.

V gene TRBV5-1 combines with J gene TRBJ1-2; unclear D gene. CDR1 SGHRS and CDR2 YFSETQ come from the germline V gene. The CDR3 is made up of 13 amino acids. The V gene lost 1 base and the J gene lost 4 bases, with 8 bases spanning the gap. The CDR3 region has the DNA TGCGCCAGCAGCTTGCCCGGTTCCTATGGCTACACCTTC. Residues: CASSLPGSYGYTF.

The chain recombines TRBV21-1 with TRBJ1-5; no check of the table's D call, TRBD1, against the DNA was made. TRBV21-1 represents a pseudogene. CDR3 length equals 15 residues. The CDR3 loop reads CASSKGGQGDQPQHF. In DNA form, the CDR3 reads TGTGCCAGCAGCAAAGGGGGCCAGGGAGATCAGCCCCAGCATTTT.

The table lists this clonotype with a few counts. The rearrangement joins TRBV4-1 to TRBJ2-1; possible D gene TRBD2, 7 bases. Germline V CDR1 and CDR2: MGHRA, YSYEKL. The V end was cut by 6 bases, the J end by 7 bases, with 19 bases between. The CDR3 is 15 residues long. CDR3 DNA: TGCGCCAGCAGTCCCGAGGCGGGGGCCGGTAATGAGCAGTTCTTC. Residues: CASSPEAGAGNEQFF.

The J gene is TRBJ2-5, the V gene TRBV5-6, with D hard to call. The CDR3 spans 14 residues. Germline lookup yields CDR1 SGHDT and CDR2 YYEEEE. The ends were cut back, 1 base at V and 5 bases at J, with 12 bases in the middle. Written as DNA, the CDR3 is TGTGCCAGCAGCTTGTGGTCCCTTGCGGAGACCCAGTACTTC. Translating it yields CASSLWSLAETQYF.

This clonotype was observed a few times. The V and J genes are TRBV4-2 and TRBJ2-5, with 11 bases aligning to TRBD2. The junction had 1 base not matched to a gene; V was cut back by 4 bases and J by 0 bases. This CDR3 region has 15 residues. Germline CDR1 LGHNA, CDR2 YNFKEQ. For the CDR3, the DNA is TGTGCCAGCAGCCTACTAGCGGGAGACCAAGAGACCCAGTACTTC. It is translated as CASSLLAGDQETQYF.